This TCR beta chain derives from a study of blood T cell repertoires in COVID-19. Study at large: COVID-19 samples, acute and convalescent, were from the United States, Italy and Spain. PBMCs, B-cell-depleted T cells, or T cells provided the cDNA or gDNA that made up the material.

With V trimmed by 4 bases and J by 11 bases, 12 bases remained unmatched. The CDR3 extends over 14 amino acids. Per germline, CDR1 MNHEY and CDR2 SMNVEV (reference sequence). Authors' data handling: Estimation of nucleated cell counts relied on the amplification of reference gene primers. The protocol was immunoSEQ multiplex PCR, while the TCRdb copy is restricted to in-frame clones and leaves out a portion. The DNA gave D and trimming, while V, J and clone size come from that table. The sample holds roughly 180,000 clones; 82% are singletons and the top ten take about 4.9%. The V gene is TRBV27, the J gene TRBJ2-7; 9 bases map to TRBD2. The clonotype originates from a woman aged 25 to 39 with acute or convalescent COVID-19. The sequenced material came from peripheral blood. CDR3 DNA sequence: TGTGCCAGCAGTTCGGGACTAGCCGGATCAGGAAAGTACTTC. This gives the protein CASSSGLAGSGKYF.